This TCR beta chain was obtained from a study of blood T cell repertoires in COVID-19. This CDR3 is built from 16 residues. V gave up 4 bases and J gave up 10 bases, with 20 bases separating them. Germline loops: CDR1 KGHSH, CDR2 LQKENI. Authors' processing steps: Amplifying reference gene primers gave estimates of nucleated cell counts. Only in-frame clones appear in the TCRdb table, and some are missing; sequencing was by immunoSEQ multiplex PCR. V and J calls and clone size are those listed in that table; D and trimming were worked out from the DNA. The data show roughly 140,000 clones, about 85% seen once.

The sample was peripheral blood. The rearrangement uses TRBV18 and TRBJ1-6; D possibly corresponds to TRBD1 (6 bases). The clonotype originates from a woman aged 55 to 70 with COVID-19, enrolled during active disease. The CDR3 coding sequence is TGTGCCAGCTCACGGGACACGGCAGGGAGCGGATCACCCCTCCACTTT. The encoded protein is CASSRDTAGSGSPLHF. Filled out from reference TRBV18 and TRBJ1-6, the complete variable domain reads NAGVMQNPRHLVRRRGQEARLRCSPMKGHSHVYWYRQLPEEGLKFMVYLQKENIIDESGMPKERFSAEFPKEGPSILRIQQVVRGDSAAYFCASSRDTAGSGSPLHFGNGTRLTVT.